The T cell receptor beta chain described here comes from a study of blood T cell repertoires in COVID-19. Whole-study context: The cDNA or gDNA used as material had been derived from T cells, B-cell-depleted T cells, or PBMCs.

Some clones are missing from TCRdb's copy, which holds only in-frame ones; the method was immunoSEQ multiplex PCR. The data contain roughly 250,000 clones, roughly 88% of them singletons. This CDR3 is built from 14 residues. CDR1 and CDR2 (germline): MNHEY, SMNVEV (reference sequence). Germline trimming cut 6 bases from V and 11 bases from J; bases unmatched to any gene: 13. The chain links TRBV27 to TRBJ1-5; 7 bases align to TRBD1. The sequence was collected from a woman aged 40 to 50 with acute COVID-19. The sample consisted of PBMCs or T cells enriched from blood (not recorded which). The chain's CDR3 is CASRETGPYGAQHF. In nucleotides, the CDR3 is TGTGCCAGCAGAGAGACAGGGCCGTACGGGGCCCAGCATTTT.